The 17 T cell receptor beta chains reported below all come from one sample, sequenced in a study of OX40 agonist ivuxolimab in advanced cancers. Libraries were prepared by immunoSEQ multiplex PCR; TCRdb keeps only in-frame clonotypes and omits some of them. The table shows approximately 100,000 clones, with over 75% occurring only once. The sequencing here drew on CD4+ or CD8+ T cells sorted from blood, taken in a trial of the OX40 agonist ivuxolimab. The origin of the receptors is an adult with an advanced solid tumor such as melanoma, head and neck, liver or kidney cancer.

V gene TRBV13 combines with J gene TRBJ2-3; 7 nucleotides align to TRBD2. CDR3 size: 13 residues. Germline lookup yields CDR1 PRHDT and CDR2 FYEKMQ (reference sequence). The junction had 4 bases not matched to a gene; V was cut back by 5 bases and J by 5 bases. CDR3 sequence: CASSRGSVDTQYF. The CDR3 DNA is TGTGCCAGCAGCCGCGGGAGTGTAGATACGCAGTATTTT.

V usage is TRBV6-1 and J usage is TRBJ1-2; D is possibly TRBD1 (6 bases). The CDR3 length is 13 residues. CDR1 and CDR2 from the germline V gene are MNHNS and SASEGT. V was shortened by 5 bases and J by 7 bases, with 14 bases between the two germline ends. The CDR3 nucleotides are TGTGCCAGCAGTACGACAGGCCCCGGTGGCTACACCTTC. Translating gives CASSTTGPGGYTF.

The chain joins TRBV6-1 to TRBJ1-2, with 9 bases aligning to TRBD1. The junction had 5 bases not matched to a gene; V was cut back by 5 bases and J by 4 bases. The CDR3 is 14 amino acids. The V gene's germline CDR1 is MNHNS and CDR2 SASEGT. The CDR3 region is CASSRGQGGYGYTF. CDR3 DNA: TGTGCCAGCAGTCGGGGACAGGGCGGCTATGGCTACACCTTC.

The chain links TRBV5-1 to TRBJ2-7, with TRBD1 matching 9 bases. V trimming: 4 bases; J trimming: 3 bases; junction bases outside the gene matches: 8. This CDR3 region has 15 residues. Germline V gene sequence: CDR1 SGHRS, CDR2 YFSETQ. Here the CDR3 DNA reads TGCGCCAGCAGCCCAACCGGGACAGGGAACTACGAGCAGTACTTC. This sequence encodes CASSPTGTGNYEQYF.

The gene calls are TRBV4-1 and TRBJ2-3, with TRBD1 matching 8 bases. V shed 5 bases and J 5 bases; nucleotides not matched to a gene: 9. Germline V gives CDR1 MGHRA, CDR2 YSYEKL. The CDR3 has 15 amino acids. Here the CDR3 reads CASSNGRGRVDTQYF. In DNA, the CDR3 is TGCGCCAGCAGCAACGGCAGGGGGCGGGTAGATACGCAGTATTTT.

V usage is TRBV5-8 and J usage is TRBJ1-4; no clear D. This CDR3 is built from 13 residues. Germline CDR1 reads SGHTS; CDR2 reads YDEGEE. V was clipped by 4 bases and J by 7 bases, with 11 bases between them. The CDR3 spells CASSPVRGEKLFF. Written as DNA, the CDR3 is TGTGCCAGCAGCCCGGTACGCGGTGAAAAACTGTTTTTT.

The rearrangement joins TRBV7-3 to TRBJ2-6; no clear D gene. V gave up 5 bases and J gave up 0 bases, with 8 bases separating them. The CDR3 is made up of 15 amino acids. Germline V gene data show CDR1 as SGHTA and CDR2 as FQGTGA. The CDR3 DNA is TGTGCCAGCAGCCCGAAGGGCTCTGGGGCCAACGTCCTGACTTTC. This encodes CASSPKGSGANVLTF.

The chain recombines TRBV11-2 with TRBJ2-3, with D maybe TRBD2 (5 bases). V was shortened by 3 bases and J by 2 bases, with 12 bases between the two germline ends. CDR3 length: 15 residues. From germline, CDR1 is SGHAT and CDR2 FQNNGV. CDR3 in DNA: TGTGCCAGCAGCTTCAGCGGCCCCCCCACAGATACGCAGTATTTT. This sequence encodes CASSFSGPPTDTQYF.

The CDR3 is CASRPGRIYNEQFF. CDR3 bases: TGTGCCAGCAGACCGGGACGGATCTACAATGAGCAGTTCTTC. The V call is TRBV27, the J call TRBJ2-1, with D perhaps matching TRBD1 or TRBD2 (5 bases each). With 6 bases removed from V and 3 bases from J, the gap between germline ends came to 12 bases. Germline CDR1 MNHEY, CDR2 SMNVEV (reference sequence). The CDR3 runs to 14 residues.

V gene TRBV28 combines with J gene TRBJ1-3; no clear D. The V and J ends lost 1 base and 0 bases respectively, with 13 bases between them. From germline, CDR1 is MDHEN and CDR2 SYDVKM. This CDR3 spans 17 amino acids. The CDR3 here is CASSLSSGGISGNTIYF. The CDR3, as DNA: TGTGCCAGCAGTTTATCCAGTGGCGGGATCTCTGGAAACACCATATATTTT. The full variable domain, with the rest looked up from reference TRBV28 and TRBJ1-3, is DVKVTQSSRYLVKRTGEKVFLECVQDMDHENMFWYRQDPGLGLRLIYFSYDVKMKEKGDIPEGYSVSREKKERFSLILESASTNQTSMYLCASSLSSGGISGNTIYFGEGSWLTVV.

The chain links TRBV5-1 to TRBJ2-6, with TRBD1 as a possible D gene (6 bases). This CDR3 comprises 17 residues. The germline gives CDR1 SGHRS, CDR2 YFSETQ. The germline V and J ends were trimmed by 1 base and 0 bases, with 11 bases remaining between them. The CDR3 region has the DNA TGCGCCAGCAGCTTGATGGGGGCGCGCTCTGGGGCCAACGTCCTGACTTTC. Translation: CASSLMGARSGANVLTF.

The genes are TRBV7-2 and TRBJ2-6, with D possibly being TRBD2 (6 bases). Germline V gene sequence: CDR1 SGHTA, CDR2 FQGNSA. With 11 bases removed from V and 3 bases from J, the gap between germline ends came to 14 bases. The CDR3 runs 14 residues. The CDR3 DNA is TGTGCCGGCGACGGGGGATTTGGGGCCAACGTCCTGACTTTC. Its protein is CAGDGGFGANVLTF.

This chain connects TRBV7-8 to TRBJ2-3, with 8 bases fitting TRBD2. The CDR3 covers 15 residues. Germline values: CDR1 SGHVS, CDR2 FQNEAQ. The V segment lost 6 bases and the J segment 4 bases; nucleotides outside the gene matches: 9. Written as DNA, the CDR3 is TGTGCCAGCAGGACAAGCGGGAGTAGGGCAGATACGCAGTATTTT. Encoded protein: CASRTSGSRADTQYF.

This clone was counted a few times. The chain uses TRBV7-9 and TRBJ1-2; no clear D gene. Trimming pared 5 bases from V and 14 bases from J, leaving 24 bases between. Per germline, CDR1 SEHNR and CDR2 FQNEAQ (reference sequence). There are 14 residues in the CDR3. CDR3 in amino acids: CASSPYRAPMLLTF. The CDR3 coding sequence is TGTGCCAGCAGCCCCTATCGGGCCCCTATGTTGTTGACCTTC.

The gene calls are TRBV28 and TRBJ2-5; 11 bases are shared with TRBD2. V shed 6 bases, J shed 5 bases, and the junction held 14 bases outside the gene matches. The CDR3 runs 17 residues. Germline V gene sequence: CDR1 MDHEN, CDR2 SYDVKM. In DNA, the CDR3 is TGTGCCAGCAGGGGAATAGCGGGAGGGCCGCGGGCGGAGACCCAGTACTTC. Its translation: CASRGIAGGPRAETQYF.

The chain is built from TRBV28 and TRBJ1-5; D uncertain. This CDR3 is built from 13 residues. CDR1 MDHEN and CDR2 SYDVKM come from the germline V gene. The V and J ends lost 8 bases and 7 bases respectively, with 15 bases between them. The CDR3 DNA reads TGTGCCAGCGGATTCCGGGGAAACCAGCCCCAGCATTTT. It specifies CASGFRGNQPQHF.

The rearrangement joins TRBV9 to TRBJ2-1, with 8 positions matching TRBD2. CDR1 is SGDLS, CDR2 YYNGEE, per germline. This CDR3 is 16 amino acids long. J gave up 5 bases and V 1 base, and 8 bases lay outside the gene matches. CDR3 amino acids: CASSVTPGRGDNEQFF. The DNA for the CDR3 is TGTGCCAGCAGCGTAACTCCCGGGAGGGGAGACAATGAGCAGTTCTTC.